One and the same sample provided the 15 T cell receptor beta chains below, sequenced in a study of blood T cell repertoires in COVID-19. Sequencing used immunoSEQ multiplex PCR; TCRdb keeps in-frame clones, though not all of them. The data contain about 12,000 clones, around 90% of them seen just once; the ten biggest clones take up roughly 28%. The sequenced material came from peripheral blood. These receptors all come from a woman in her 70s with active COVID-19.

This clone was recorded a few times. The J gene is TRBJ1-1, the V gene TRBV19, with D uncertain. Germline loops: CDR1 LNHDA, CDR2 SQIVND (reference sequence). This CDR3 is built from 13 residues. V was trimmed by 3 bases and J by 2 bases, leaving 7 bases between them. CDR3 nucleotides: TGTGCCAGTAGTATTAATGGCAACACTGAAGCTTTCTTT. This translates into CASSINGNTEAFF. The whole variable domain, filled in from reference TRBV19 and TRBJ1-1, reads DGGITQSPKYLFRKEGQNVTLSCEQNLNHDAMYWYRQDPGQGLRLIYYSQIVNDFQKGDIAEGYSVSREKKESFPLTVTSAQKNPTAFYLCASSINGNTEAFFGQGTRLTVV.

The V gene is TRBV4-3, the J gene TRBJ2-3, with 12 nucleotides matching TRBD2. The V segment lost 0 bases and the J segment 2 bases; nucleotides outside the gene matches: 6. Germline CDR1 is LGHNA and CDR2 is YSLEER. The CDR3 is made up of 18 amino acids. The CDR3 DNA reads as TGCGCCAGCAGCCAAGATGGTCCTAGCGGGAGGGCCACAGATACGCAGTATTTT. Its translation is CASSQDGPSGRATDTQYF.

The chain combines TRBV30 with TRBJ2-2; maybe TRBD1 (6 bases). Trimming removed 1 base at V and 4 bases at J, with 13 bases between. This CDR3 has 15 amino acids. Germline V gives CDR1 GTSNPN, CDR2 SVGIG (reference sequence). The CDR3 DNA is TGTGCCTGGAGTGAACACAGGGTGGGCACCGGGGAGCTGTTTTTT. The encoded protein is CAWSEHRVGTGELFF.

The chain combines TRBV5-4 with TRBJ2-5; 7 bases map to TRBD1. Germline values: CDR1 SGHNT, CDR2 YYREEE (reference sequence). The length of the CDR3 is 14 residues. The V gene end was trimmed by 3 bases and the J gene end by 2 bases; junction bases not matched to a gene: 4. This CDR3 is CASSSRDRQETQYF. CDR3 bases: TGTGCCAGCAGCTCCCGGGACAGACAAGAGACCCAGTACTTC.

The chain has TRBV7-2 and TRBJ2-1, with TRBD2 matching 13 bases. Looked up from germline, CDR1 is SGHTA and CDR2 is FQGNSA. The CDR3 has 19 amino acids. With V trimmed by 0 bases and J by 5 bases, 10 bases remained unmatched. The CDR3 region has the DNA TGTGCCAGCAGCTTAGCGCGGGGACTAGCGGGACGGGCCAACAATGAGCAGTTCTTC. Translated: CASSLARGLAGRANNEQFF. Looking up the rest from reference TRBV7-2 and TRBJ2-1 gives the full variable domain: GAGVSQSPSNKVTEKGKDVELRCDPISGHTALYWYRQSLGQGLEFLIYFQGNSAPDKSGLPSDRFSAERTGGSVSTLTIQRTQQEDSAVYLCASSLARGLAGRANNEQFFGPGTRLTVL.

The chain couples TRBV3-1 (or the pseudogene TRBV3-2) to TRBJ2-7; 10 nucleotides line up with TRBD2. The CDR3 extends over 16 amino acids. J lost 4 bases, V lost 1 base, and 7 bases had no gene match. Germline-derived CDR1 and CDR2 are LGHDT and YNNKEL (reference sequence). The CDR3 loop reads CASSQVPTSGPYEQYF. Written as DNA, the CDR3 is TGTGCCAGCAGCCAAGTCCCGACTAGCGGGCCGTACGAGCAGTACTTC.

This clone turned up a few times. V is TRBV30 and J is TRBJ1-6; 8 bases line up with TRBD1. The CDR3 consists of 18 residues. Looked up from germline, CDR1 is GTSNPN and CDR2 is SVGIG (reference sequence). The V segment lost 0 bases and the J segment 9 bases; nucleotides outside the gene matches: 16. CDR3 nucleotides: TGTGCCTGGAGTGTAACCCCCCCGGGGCAGGGGGCCGGTTCACCCCTCCACTTT. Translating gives CAWSVTPPGQGAGSPLHF.

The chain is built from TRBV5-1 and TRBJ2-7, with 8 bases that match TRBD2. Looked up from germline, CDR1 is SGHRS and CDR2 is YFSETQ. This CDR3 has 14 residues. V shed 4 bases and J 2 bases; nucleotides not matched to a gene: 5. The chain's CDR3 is CASSAAGGAYEQYF. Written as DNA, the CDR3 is TGCGCCAGCAGCGCCGCGGGGGGTGCCTACGAGCAGTACTTC.

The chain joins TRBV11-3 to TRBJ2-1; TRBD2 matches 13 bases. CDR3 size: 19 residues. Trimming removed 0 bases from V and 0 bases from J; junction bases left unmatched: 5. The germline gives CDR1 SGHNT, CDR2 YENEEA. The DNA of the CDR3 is TGTGCCAGCAGCTTAGAGGGGGGACTAGCGGGACCCTCCTACAATGAGCAGTTCTTC. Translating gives CASSLEGGLAGPSYNEQFF.

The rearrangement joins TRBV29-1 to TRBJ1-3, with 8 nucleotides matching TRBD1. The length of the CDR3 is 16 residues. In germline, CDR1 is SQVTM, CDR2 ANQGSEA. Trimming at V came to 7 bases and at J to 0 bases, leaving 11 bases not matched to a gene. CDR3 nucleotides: TGCAGCGCTACATTCCGGGACAGGACCTCTGGAAACACCATATATTTT. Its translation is CSATFRDRTSGNTIYF.

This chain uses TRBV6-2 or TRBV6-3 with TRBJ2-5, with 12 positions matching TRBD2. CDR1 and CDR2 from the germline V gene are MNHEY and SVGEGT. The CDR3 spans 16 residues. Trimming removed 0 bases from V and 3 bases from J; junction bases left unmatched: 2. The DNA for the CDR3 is TGTGCCAGCAGTTACTCAAGGACTAGCGGGGAAGAGACCCAGTACTTC. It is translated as CASSYSRTSGEETQYF.

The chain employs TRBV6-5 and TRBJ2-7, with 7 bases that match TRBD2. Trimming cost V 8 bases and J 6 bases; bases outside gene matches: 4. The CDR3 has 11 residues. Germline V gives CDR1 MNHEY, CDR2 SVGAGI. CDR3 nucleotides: TGTGCCAGCTCGGGGGGTGGCGAGCAGTACTTC. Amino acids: CASSGGGEQYF.

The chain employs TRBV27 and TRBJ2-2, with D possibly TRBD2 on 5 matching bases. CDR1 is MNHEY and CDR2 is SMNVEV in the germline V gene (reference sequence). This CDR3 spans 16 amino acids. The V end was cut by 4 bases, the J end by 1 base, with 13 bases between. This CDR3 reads CASSSQGAVNTGELFF. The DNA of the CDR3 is TGTGCCAGCAGTTCTCAAGGAGCGGTGAACACCGGGGAGCTGTTTTTT.

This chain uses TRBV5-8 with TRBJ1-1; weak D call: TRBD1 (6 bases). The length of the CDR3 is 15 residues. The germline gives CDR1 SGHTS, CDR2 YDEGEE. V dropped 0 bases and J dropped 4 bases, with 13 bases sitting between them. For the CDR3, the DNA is TGTGCCAGCAGCTTGGAAGGGGGTATCGGCACTGAAGCTTTCTTT. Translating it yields CASSLEGGIGTEAFF.

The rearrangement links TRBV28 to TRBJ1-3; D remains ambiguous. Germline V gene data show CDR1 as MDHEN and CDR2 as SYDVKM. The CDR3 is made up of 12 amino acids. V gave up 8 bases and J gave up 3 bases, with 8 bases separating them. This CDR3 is CASSRDGNTIYF. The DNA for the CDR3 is TGTGCCAGCTCTCGGGATGGAAACACCATATATTTT.